Shown below are 24 T cell receptor beta chains from a single sample sequenced in a study of blood T cell repertoires in COVID-19. Clones were read by immunoSEQ multiplex PCR, and TCRdb kept only the in-frame ones, dropping some. Of 200,000 to 300,000 clones in the sample, about four fifths are singletons; the top ten hold roughly 9.6%. The sequenced material came from peripheral blood. Receptor source: a woman older than 75 with acute or convalescent COVID-19.

V and J are TRBV20-1 and TRBJ2-7; D is possibly TRBD2 (6 bases). Germline V CDR1 and CDR2: DFQATT, SNEGSKA (reference sequence). The CDR3 loop spans 11 amino acids. Trimming removed 5 bases from V and 5 bases from J, with 10 bases in between. The CDR3 reads CSASGGDEQYF. CDR3 nucleotide sequence: TGCAGTGCTTCCGGGGGAGACGAGCAGTACTTC.

The chain joins TRBV28 to TRBJ1-1; 7 bases fit TRBD1. Germline V gives CDR1 MDHEN, CDR2 SYDVKM. The ends lost 3 bases at V and 1 base at J; junction bases unmatched: 11. The length of the CDR3 is 17 residues. This CDR3 is CASSFNIPGQTNTEAFF. In DNA form, the CDR3 reads TGTGCCAGCAGTTTTAATATACCGGGACAGACGAACACTGAAGCTTTCTTT.

DNA of the CDR3: TGTGCCAGTAGTATAGGCGCTGCTGAGCAGTTCTTC. It codes for CASSIGAAEQFF. V is TRBV19 and J is TRBJ2-1; D ambiguous. The CDR3 totals 12 residues. Trimming removed 1 base at V and 9 bases at J, with 7 bases between. The V gene's germline CDR1 is LNHDA and CDR2 SQIVND (reference sequence).

This clone was recorded a few times. This sequence joins TRBV28 and TRBJ1-1; 9 bases line up with TRBD1. CDR1 MDHEN and CDR2 SYDVKM come from the germline V gene. The CDR3 spans 15 residues. V lost 4 bases to trimming and J lost 2 bases; unmatched junction nucleotides: 5. CDR3 sequence: CASSSSGQGNTEAFF. In nucleotides, the CDR3 is TGTGCCAGCAGTTCCTCGGGACAGGGAAACACTGAAGCTTTCTTT.

V usage is TRBV4-1 and J usage is TRBJ1-1; 8 positions agree with TRBD1. This CDR3 comprises 14 residues. V was clipped by 5 bases and J by 1 base; unmatched bases: 3. From germline, CDR1 is MGHRA and CDR2 YSYEKL. This CDR3 reads CASSSQGGNTEAFF. In nucleotides, the CDR3 is TGCGCCAGCAGCTCACAGGGGGGGAACACTGAAGCTTTCTTT.

This chain connects TRBV18 to TRBJ1-1, with a tentative D call TRBD1 (6 bases). Germline lookup yields CDR1 KGHSH and CDR2 LQKENI. The CDR3 sequence is 17 residues long. The V end lost 0 bases, the J end lost 3 bases, and 17 bases lay between the germline ends. Here the CDR3 DNA reads TGTGCCAGCTCACCACCGAGCAGGGGCAGGTCGGACACTGAAGCTTTCTTT. This codes for CASSPPSRGRSDTEAFF. Full variable domain (missing parts from reference TRBV18 and TRBJ1-1): NAGVMQNPRHLVRRRGQEARLRCSPMKGHSHVYWYRQLPEEGLKFMVYLQKENIIDESGMPKERFSAEFPKEGPSILRIQQVVRGDSAAYFCASSPPSRGRSDTEAFFGQGTRLTVV.

The chain uses TRBV19 and TRBJ1-5; the match to TRBD1 covers 7 bases. With 3 bases clipped from V and 0 bases from J, the junction kept 8 bases outside the gene matches. The CDR3 is 17 residues long. In germline, CDR1 is LNHDA, CDR2 SQIVND (reference sequence). DNA of the CDR3: TGTGCCAGTAGTATGATTTGGACAGGAGATAGCAATCAGCCCCAGCATTTT. Residues: CASSMIWTGDSNQPQHF.

This clone was found once. V gene TRBV15 combines with J gene TRBJ2-3; a possible D gene is TRBD2 (5 bases). The V gene lost 5 bases and the J gene lost 6 bases, with 12 bases spanning the gap. This CDR3 has 13 residues. Germline V gene data show CDR1 as LNHNV and CDR2 as YYDKDF (reference sequence). This CDR3 reads CATSPSGLDTQYF. Written as DNA, the CDR3 is TGTGCCACCAGCCCATCGGGGTTGGATACGCAGTATTTT.

Only one count was recorded for this clone. The chain is built from TRBV19 and TRBJ2-1; D is perhaps TRBD2 (5 bases). There are 16 residues in the CDR3. The V gene's germline CDR1 is LNHDA and CDR2 SQIVND (reference sequence). The germline V and J ends were trimmed by 4 bases and 8 bases, with 21 bases remaining between them. CDR3 region: CASSTRWEKGVDEQFF. The CDR3 region has the DNA TGTGCCAGTAGTACCAGATGGGAGAAGGGAGTGGATGAGCAGTTCTTC.

The chain employs TRBV12-3 or TRBV12-4 and TRBJ1-2, with 7 nucleotides matching TRBD1. J gave up 8 bases and V 2 bases, and 5 bases lay outside the gene matches. The CDR3 runs to 13 residues. The CDR3 region is CASSLRDSRGYTF. The DNA of the CDR3 is TGTGCCAGCAGTTTAAGGGACAGTAGGGGCTACACCTTC.

The rearrangement links TRBV30 to TRBJ2-5; 10 nucleotides align to TRBD1. V was clipped by 5 bases and J by 3 bases; unmatched bases: 12. This CDR3 contains 16 residues. Germline-derived CDR1 and CDR2 are GTSNPN and SVGIG (reference sequence). The CDR3 loop is CAWGTLGDRGEETQYF. The CDR3 region has the DNA TGTGCCTGGGGTACCCTTGGGGACAGGGGTGAAGAGACCCAGTACTTC.

V is TRBV3-1 (or the pseudogene TRBV3-2) and J is TRBJ1-1; 9 bases match TRBD1. V lost 5 bases to trimming and J lost 4 bases; unmatched junction nucleotides: 5. CDR1 is LGHDT, CDR2 YNNKEL, per germline (reference sequence). CDR3 length: 14 amino acids. In DNA, the CDR3 is TGTGCCAGCAGCTACAGGGGGCAGGGCACTGAAGCTTTCTTT. This sequence encodes CASSYRGQGTEAFF.

The chain joins TRBV6-5 to TRBJ1-5; D unclear. The V gene's germline CDR1 is MNHEY and CDR2 SVGAGI. The CDR3 has 13 residues. Trimming left V 6 bases short and J 9 bases short, with 15 bases between. The CDR3 DNA reads TGTGCCAGCAGCCTCGGGAGCAGGAGGCCCCAGCATTTT. It specifies CASSLGSRRPQHF.

This chain connects TRBV6-2 or TRBV6-3 to TRBJ2-1; no clear D gene. CDR3 length: 16 residues. Germline values: CDR1 MNHEY, CDR2 SVGEGT. Trimming took off 4 bases at V and 6 bases at J, with 19 bases between the two ends. The CDR3 loop reads CASSFRLYEPFNEQFF. CDR3 coding DNA: TGTGCCAGCAGTTTCCGACTTTACGAACCTTTCAATGAGCAGTTCTTC.

This rearrangement joins TRBV7-9 to TRBJ2-3, with TRBD2 identical over 14 bases. The trim removed 6 bases at V and 1 base at J, leaving 3 bases unmatched. CDR1 and CDR2 (germline): SEHNR, FQNEAQ (reference sequence). CDR3 length equals 16 residues. Here the CDR3 DNA reads TGTGCCAGCAGGACTAGCGGGGGGGCAGGCACAGATACGCAGTATTTT. Translated, it gives CASRTSGGAGTDTQYF.

The V gene is TRBV23-1, the J gene TRBJ1-2; a possible D gene is TRBD1 (6 bases). TRBV23-1 is treated as an ORF (open reading frame) with a function not yet certain. This CDR3 region has 14 residues. Trimming removed 6 bases from V and 4 bases from J, with 15 bases in between. As DNA, the CDR3 is TGCGCCAGCAGCCCAGGGGAAATGGTCTATGGCTACACCTTC. Amino acid sequence: CASSPGEMVYGYTF.

CDR3 sequence: CASSFRSFDRHNQPQHF. For the CDR3, the DNA is TGTGCCAGCAGTTTTCGGTCTTTCGATCGCCACAATCAGCCCCAGCATTTT. The chain carries TRBV28 and TRBJ1-5; no reliable D call. Germline V gene data show CDR1 as MDHEN and CDR2 as SYDVKM. The V end lost 3 bases, the J end lost 3 bases, and 18 bases lay between the germline ends. This CDR3 region has 17 residues. The full variable domain, its missing parts supplied by reference TRBV28 and TRBJ1-5, is DVKVTQSSRYLVKRTGEKVFLECVQDMDHENMFWYRQDPGLGLRLIYFSYDVKMKEKGDIPEGYSVSREKKERFSLILESASTNQTSMYLCASSFRSFDRHNQPQHFGDGTRLSIL.

V is TRBV11-3 and J is TRBJ2-1, with 7 bases fitting TRBD2. J gave up 3 bases and V 1 base, and 9 bases lay outside the gene matches. CDR1 and CDR2 (germline): SGHNT, YENEEA. CDR3 length: 17 residues. The CDR3 loop is CASSLGGGRGDYNEQFF. CDR3 DNA sequence: TGTGCCAGCAGCTTAGGGGGAGGGCGGGGAGACTACAATGAGCAGTTCTTC.

This clone was counted once. V is TRBV2 and J is TRBJ1-5; D is unclear. Germline CDR1 reads SNHLY; CDR2 reads FYNNEI. Trimming stripped 3 bases from V and 4 bases from J, with 7 bases between. CDR3 length equals 13 residues. CDR3 in DNA: TGTGCCAGCAGTGAGTTGAGGAATCAGCCCCAGCATTTT. This codes for CASSELRNQPQHF.

The chain carries TRBV9 and TRBJ2-5; 10 positions match TRBD2. The CDR3 is made up of 15 amino acids. With V trimmed by 4 bases and J by 5 bases, 8 bases remained unmatched. Looked up from germline, CDR1 is SGDLS and CDR2 is YYNGEE. CDR3 loop: CASSPSGGALETQYF. Written as DNA, the CDR3 is TGTGCCAGCAGCCCGAGCGGGGGGGCTCTGGAGACCCAGTACTTC.

The gene calls are TRBV5-5 and TRBJ1-5; 10 bases agree with TRBD1. The CDR3 spans 15 residues. CDR1 and CDR2 (germline): SGHKS, YYEKEE (reference sequence). V lost 4 bases, J lost 7 bases, and 8 bases stayed unmatched. CDR3 amino acids: CASSMTGGLKQPQHF. The DNA for the CDR3 is TGTGCCAGCAGCATGACAGGGGGCTTGAAGCAGCCCCAGCATTTT.

The chain links TRBV2 to TRBJ2-7, with D possibly TRBD1 on 6 matching bases. Germline V gives CDR1 SNHLY, CDR2 FYNNEI. V lost 8 bases to trimming and J lost 3 bases, with 8 bases between them. CDR3 length: 11 residues. The CDR3 bases are TGTGCCAGCGCACAGGGCTACGAGCAGTACTTC. Translation gives CASAQGYEQYF.

The chain joins TRBV6-5 to TRBJ2-5; 10 bases are a match to TRBD1. The trim removed 3 bases at V and 5 bases at J, leaving 3 bases unmatched. Germline V CDR1 and CDR2: MNHEY, SVGAGI. The CDR3 length is 14 residues. CDR3 amino acids: CASSYPGQGETQYF. The CDR3 nucleotides are TGTGCCAGCAGTTATCCGGGACAGGGGGAGACCCAGTACTTC.

V usage is TRBV29-1 and J usage is TRBJ1-5; D gene ambiguous. CDR3 size: 14 residues. Deletions cut 6 bases from V and 0 bases from J, with 12 bases between. Germline values: CDR1 SQVTM, CDR2 ANQGSEA. The CDR3 loop reads CSVDTPYSNQPQHF. In DNA form, the CDR3 reads TGCAGCGTCGACACACCCTATAGCAATCAGCCCCAGCATTTT.